Sequencing of this TCR beta chain was carried out in a study of T cells in Graves' hyperthyroidism and ophthalmopathy. A patient was excluded if there was uncontrolled infection, other autoimmune disease, pregnancy or lactation. Amplified TCR beta CDR3 regions came from RNA transcripts. During a first-round RT-PCR of the TCR CDR3, the HTBI primer set was used. TCRdb reanalysed the multiplex PCR reads using MiXCR and keeps one entry per CDR3 protein. The repertoire consists of 330,000 or so distinct CDR3 sequences, with roughly a fifth occurring once and the leading ten covering 35% to 45%. Study outcomes and limitations: Most thyroid clonotypes that were expanded above 0.001 also turned up in blood. For ophthalmopathy, model prediction preceded onset by a median about 6 months.

In the case of this clonotype: Its antigen is still unknown.

Trimming removed 1 base from V and 0 bases from J, with 7 bases in between. Germline V gives CDR1 MNHEY, CDR2 SMNVEV (reference sequence). The length of the CDR3 is 16 residues. Sample: blood. This chain joins TRBV27 and TRBJ2-6, with unresolved D. The clonotype comes from a man between 50 and 59 years old with Graves' ophthalmopathy. The chain's CDR3 is CASSLLFSSGANVLTF. Written as DNA, the CDR3 is TGTGCCAGCAGTTTATTGTTTAGCTCTGGGGCCAACGTCCTGACTTTC.